A single sample gave rise to the 18 T cell receptor beta chains below, sequenced in a study of spatial heterogeneity in lung cancer. TCRdb re-analysed the 5' RACE reads in MiXCR, keeping a single row per CDR3 protein. There are approximately 12,000 distinct CDR3 sequences in the sample; approximately 6.2% occur only once, and 10% lies in the top ten. Time point meaning: sample taken at primary tumor resection. The sequenced material consisted of unsorted whole RNA from tumor, nontumor lung or frozen PBMC. The sequences come from normal lung tissue next to the tumor, collected at surgery. These receptors originate from a male donor with early-stage non-small cell lung cancer.

This chain connects TRBV29-1 to TRBJ1-1; D remains ambiguous. Germline loops: CDR1 SQVTM, CDR2 ANQGSEA. V was clipped by 3 bases and J by 4 bases, with 9 bases between them. The CDR3 length is 12 residues. The CDR3 reads CSVDQAGTEAFF. In DNA form, the CDR3 reads TGCAGCGTTGACCAGGCGGGCACTGAAGCTTTCTTT.

This clonotype was seen many times. CDR3 coding DNA: TGTGCCACCAGTGATTTGAGCCCCTCTAGCGGGGGTATGGATGAGCAGTTCTTC. Translating it yields CATSDLSPSSGGMDEQFF. The chain recombines TRBV24-1 with TRBJ2-1, with TRBD2 matching 10 bases. V lost 0 bases, J lost 8 bases, and 12 bases stayed unmatched. CDR1 is KGHDR and CDR2 is SFDVKD in the germline V gene. The CDR3 is made up of 18 amino acids.

This clonotype was detected many times. DNA for the CDR3: TGCAGCGTTGGGGCCACTATGGGTACTGAAGCTTTCTTT. This translates into CSVGATMGTEAFF. The J gene is TRBJ1-1, the V gene TRBV29-1; D uncertain. V was trimmed by 4 bases and J by 5 bases, leaving 14 bases between them. CDR3 length: 13 residues. Germline V gene lookup returns CDR1 SQVTM and CDR2 ANQGSEA.

There are many counts of this clonotype. The rearrangement uses TRBV29-1 and TRBJ2-3; D remains ambiguous. Germline V lookup: CDR1 SQVTM, CDR2 ANQGSEA. Deletions cut 4 bases from V and 4 bases from J, with 15 bases between. The CDR3 spans 14 residues. The CDR3: CSVGAPGVPDTQYF. As DNA, the CDR3 is TGCAGCGTTGGTGCACCAGGAGTCCCAGATACGCAGTATTTT.

This clonotype occurred many times. The chain couples TRBV5-4 to TRBJ1-1; 7 nucleotides agree with TRBD1. Germline CDR1 and CDR2: SGHNT and YYREEE (reference sequence). CDR3 length: 14 residues. The trim removed 6 bases at V and 0 bases at J, leaving 5 bases unmatched. CDR3 bases: TGTGCCAGCAAAACAGGGGAATTGAACACTGAAGCTTTCTTT. It specifies CASKTGELNTEAFF.

This clonotype has a handful of counts. The chain has TRBV4-3 and TRBJ2-5, with 8 bases matching TRBD2. Trimming at V came to 4 bases and at J to 4 bases, leaving 11 bases not matched to a gene. Germline CDR1 LGHNA, CDR2 YSLEER. The CDR3 has 16 amino acids. Here the CDR3 DNA reads TGCGCCAGCAGCCCCTCGTGGAGCGGGAGCACAGAGACCCAGTACTTC. This gives the protein CASSPSWSGSTETQYF.

This clonotype was detected ten times or more. The chain couples TRBV18 to TRBJ1-5; D is unclear. V was clipped by 3 bases and J by 1 base, with 10 bases between them. This CDR3 comprises 15 residues. The V gene's germline CDR1 is KGHSH and CDR2 LQKENI. CDR3 loop: CASSPERGSNQPQHF. CDR3 bases: TGTGCCAGCTCACCCGAAAGAGGGAGCAATCAGCCCCAGCATTTT.

The chain couples TRBV30 to TRBJ2-3, with TRBD2 identical over 10 bases. The CDR3 spans 12 residues. Germline CDR1 and CDR2: GTSNPN and SVGIG (reference sequence). The V gene end was trimmed by 0 bases and the J gene end by 9 bases; junction bases not matched to a gene: 0. CDR3: CAWSVLAGTQYF. In DNA, the CDR3 is TGTGCCTGGAGTGTACTAGCGGGAACGCAGTATTTT.

By share of the sample, this clonotype is medium-sized. The chain recombines TRBV5-5 with TRBJ1-2; 7 bases match TRBD1. The CDR3 contains 14 residues. CDR1 is SGHKS and CDR2 is YYEKEE in the germline V gene (reference sequence). Trimming took 4 bases from V and 3 from J; bases not matched to a gene: 6. CDR3: CASSITGQYYGYTF. The CDR3 DNA reads as TGTGCCAGCAGCATAACGGGACAGTACTATGGCTACACCTTC. Supplemented by reference TRBV5-5 and TRBJ1-2, the full variable domain reads DAGVTQSPTHLIKTRGQQVTLRCSPISGHKSVSWYQQVLGQGPQFIFQYYEKEERGRGNFPDRFSARQFPNYSSELNVNALLLGDSALYLCASSITGQYYGYTFGSGTRLTVV.

J is TRBJ1-2 and V is TRBV29-1; the D gene is possibly TRBD1 (5 bases). Trimming stripped 2 bases from V and 1 base from J, with 8 bases between. The CDR3 spans 13 residues. The germline V gene encodes CDR1 SQVTM and CDR2 ANQGSEA. The CDR3 reads CSVEWGINYGYTF. The CDR3 DNA reads TGCAGCGTTGAATGGGGGATTAACTATGGCTACACCTTC.

This clonotype was observed a few times. CDR3 protein: CASRATGVSSYEQYF. Here the CDR3 DNA reads TGTGCCAGCCGTGCAACGGGTGTTAGCTCCTACGAGCAGTACTTC. The genes are TRBV6-1 and TRBJ2-7; D unresolved. Germline assignment: CDR1 MNHNS and CDR2 SASEGT. V lost 8 bases and J 0 bases, leaving 17 bases between the germline ends. The CDR3 runs to 15 residues.

Ten or more counts support this clonotype. This chain joins TRBV7-9 and TRBJ2-7; D call uncertain. CDR1 and CDR2 from the germline V gene are SEHNR and FQNEAQ (reference sequence). Trimming took 5 bases from V and 2 from J, leaving 16 bases between them. The CDR3 length is 15 residues. CDR3 DNA sequence: TGTGCCAGCAGCCCTTTTCCGGCTGCCCCCTACGAGCAGTACTTC. This gives the protein CASSPFPAAPYEQYF.

This clonotype was counted many times. V is TRBV10-3 and J is TRBJ2-7; 9 bases agree with TRBD1. The ends lost 6 bases at V and 4 bases at J; junction bases unmatched: 4. The CDR3 consists of 13 residues. The germline gives CDR1 ENHRY, CDR2 SYGVKD. The CDR3 is CAISLQGAYEQYF. The CDR3 region has the DNA TGTGCCATCAGCTTACAGGGGGCGTACGAGCAGTACTTC.

At least ten counts were recorded for this clonotype. The chain employs TRBV9 and TRBJ2-7; D possibly corresponds to TRBD1 (5 bases). V gave up 0 bases and J gave up 3 bases, with 13 bases separating them. The CDR3 totals 15 residues. Germline loops: CDR1 SGDLS, CDR2 YYNGEE. CDR3 nucleotides: TGTGCCAGCAGCGTAGGGGTGGGGCAAGACTACGAGCAGTACTTC. Translation: CASSVGVGQDYEQYF.

This clonotype was seen ten or more times. The rearrangement links TRBV7-8 to TRBJ1-1, with 8 bases identical to TRBD1. The CDR3 loop spans 16 amino acids. Germline CDR1 and CDR2: SGHVS and FQNEAQ. The V gene end was trimmed by 0 bases and the J gene end by 6 bases; junction bases not matched to a gene: 9. The CDR3 nucleotides read TGTGCCAGCAGCTTAGCGAACCAGGGGGCTAGGGCTGAAGCTTTCTTT. It encodes CASSLANQGARAEAFF.

This clonotype was seen at least ten times. The chain is built from TRBV20-1 and TRBJ1-2; D gene unclear. The germline gives CDR1 DFQATT, CDR2 SNEGSKA (reference sequence). V was clipped by 1 base and J by 3 bases, with 3 bases between them. The CDR3 loop spans 11 amino acids. The CDR3 nucleotides are TGCAGTGCTAGAGGAGACTATGGCTACACCTTC. Its translation is CSARGDYGYTF.

This chain joins TRBV2 and TRBJ2-2; D assignment may be TRBD1 or TRBD2 (5 bases each). V was clipped by 0 bases and J by 3 bases, with 8 bases between them. Germline CDR1 reads SNHLY; CDR2 reads FYNNEI. The CDR3 covers 15 residues. As DNA, the CDR3 is TGTGCCAGCAGTGAAGCATTGGGGGACACCGGGGAGCTGTTTTTT. Protein product: CASSEALGDTGELFF.

In this sample, this clonotype turned up many times. The chain carries TRBV6-1 and TRBJ2-2; 9 nucleotides agree with TRBD1. V trimming: 8 bases; J trimming: 4 bases; junction bases outside the gene matches: 2. CDR1 and CDR2 from the germline V gene are MNHNS and SASEGT. The CDR3 is 13 residues long. The CDR3 reads CASDRGGTGELFF. In DNA form, the CDR3 reads TGTGCCAGCGACAGGGGGGGCACCGGGGAGCTGTTTTTT.